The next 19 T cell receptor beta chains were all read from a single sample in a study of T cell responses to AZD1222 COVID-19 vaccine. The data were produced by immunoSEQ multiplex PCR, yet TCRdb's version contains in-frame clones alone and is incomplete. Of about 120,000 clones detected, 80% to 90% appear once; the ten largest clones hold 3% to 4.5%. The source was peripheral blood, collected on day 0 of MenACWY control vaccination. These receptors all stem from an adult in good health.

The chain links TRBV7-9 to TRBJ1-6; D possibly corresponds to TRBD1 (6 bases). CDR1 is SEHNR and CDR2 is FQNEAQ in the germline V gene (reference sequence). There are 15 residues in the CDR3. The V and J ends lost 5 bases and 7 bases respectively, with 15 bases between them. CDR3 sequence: CASSDDGGRNSPLHF. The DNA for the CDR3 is TGTGCCAGCAGCGACGATGGGGGGCGAAATTCACCCCTCCACTTT.

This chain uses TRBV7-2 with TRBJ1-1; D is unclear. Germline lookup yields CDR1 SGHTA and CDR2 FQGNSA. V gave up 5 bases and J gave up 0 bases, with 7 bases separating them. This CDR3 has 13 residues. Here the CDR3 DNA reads TGTGCCAGCAGCCAAATGATGAACACTGAAGCTTTCTTT. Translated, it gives CASSQMMNTEAFF.

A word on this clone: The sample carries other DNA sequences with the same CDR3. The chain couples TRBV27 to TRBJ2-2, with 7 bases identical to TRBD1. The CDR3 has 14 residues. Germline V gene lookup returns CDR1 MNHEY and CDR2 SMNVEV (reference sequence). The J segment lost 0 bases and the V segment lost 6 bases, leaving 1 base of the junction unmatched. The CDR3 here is CASRGTANTGELFF. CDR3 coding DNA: TGTGCCAGCAGGGGGACAGCGAACACCGGGGAGCTGTTTTTT.

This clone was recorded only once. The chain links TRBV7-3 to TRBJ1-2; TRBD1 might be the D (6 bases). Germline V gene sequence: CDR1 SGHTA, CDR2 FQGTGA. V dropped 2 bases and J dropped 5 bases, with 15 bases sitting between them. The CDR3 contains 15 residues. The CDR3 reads CASSLDPRGAYGYTF. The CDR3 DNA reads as TGTGCCAGCAGCTTAGACCCCCGGGGGGCGTATGGCTACACCTTC.

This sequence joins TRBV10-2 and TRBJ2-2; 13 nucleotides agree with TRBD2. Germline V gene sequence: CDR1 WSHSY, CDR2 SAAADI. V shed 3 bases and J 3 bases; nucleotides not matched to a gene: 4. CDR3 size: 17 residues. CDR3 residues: CASSELAGGPDTGELFF. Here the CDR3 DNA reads TGCGCCAGCAGTGAACTAGCGGGGGGGCCGGACACCGGGGAGCTGTTTTTT.

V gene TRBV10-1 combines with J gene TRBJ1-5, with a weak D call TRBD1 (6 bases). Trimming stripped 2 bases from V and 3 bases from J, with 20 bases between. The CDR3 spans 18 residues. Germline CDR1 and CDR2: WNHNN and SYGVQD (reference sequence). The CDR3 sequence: CASSEDNREGKSNQPQHF. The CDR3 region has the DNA TGCGCCAGCAGTGAGGATAACAGGGAGGGTAAGTCCAATCAGCCCCAGCATTTT.

The CDR3 DNA reads as TGTGCCAGCAGCTTGGACCGAGACTCGCATGGCTACACCTTC. Translation: CASSLDRDSHGYTF. V usage is TRBV5-8 and J usage is TRBJ1-2; D is unclear. Germline CDR1 SGHTS, CDR2 YDEGEE. V lost 0 bases and J lost 6, with 12 bases in between. The length of the CDR3 is 14 residues. Complete variable domain (other parts from reference TRBV5-8 and TRBJ1-2): EAGVTQSPTHLIKTRGQQATLRCSPISGHTSVYWYQQALGLGLQFLLWYDEGEERNRGNFPPRFSGRQFPNYSSELNVNALELEDSALYLCASSLDRDSHGYTFGSGTRLTVV.

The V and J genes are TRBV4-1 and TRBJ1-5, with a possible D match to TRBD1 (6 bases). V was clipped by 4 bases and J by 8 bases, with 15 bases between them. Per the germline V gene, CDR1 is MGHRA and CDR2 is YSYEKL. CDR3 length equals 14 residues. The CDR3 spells CASSPVRGLEPQHF. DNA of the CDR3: TGCGCCAGCAGCCCAGTCAGGGGCTTGGAGCCCCAGCATTTT.

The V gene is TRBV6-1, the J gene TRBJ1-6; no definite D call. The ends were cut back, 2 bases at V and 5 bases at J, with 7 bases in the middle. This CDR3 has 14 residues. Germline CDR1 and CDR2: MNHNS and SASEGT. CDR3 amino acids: CASSELSDNSPLHF. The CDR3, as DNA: TGTGCCAGCAGTGAATTAAGTGATAATTCACCCCTCCACTTT.

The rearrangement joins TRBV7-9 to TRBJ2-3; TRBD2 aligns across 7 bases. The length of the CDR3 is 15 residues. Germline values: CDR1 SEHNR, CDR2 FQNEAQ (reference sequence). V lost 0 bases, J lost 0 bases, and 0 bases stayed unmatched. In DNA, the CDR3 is TGTGCCAGCAGCTTAGCGGGGGGGAGCACAGATACGCAGTATTTT. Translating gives CASSLAGGSTDTQYF.

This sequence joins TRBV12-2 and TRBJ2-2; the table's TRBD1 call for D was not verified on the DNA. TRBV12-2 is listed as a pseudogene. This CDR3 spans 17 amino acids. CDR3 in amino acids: CASRLVRLAGLAGELFF. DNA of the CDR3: TGTGCAAGTCGCTTAGTCAGGCTGGCAGGCCTCGCCGGGGAGCTGTTTTTT.

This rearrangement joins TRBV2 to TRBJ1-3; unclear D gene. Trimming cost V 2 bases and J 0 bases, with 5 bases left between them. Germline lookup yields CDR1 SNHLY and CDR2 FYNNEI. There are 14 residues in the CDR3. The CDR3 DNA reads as TGTGCCAGCAGTGAAATGCTCTCTGGAAACACCATATATTTT. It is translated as CASSEMLSGNTIYF.

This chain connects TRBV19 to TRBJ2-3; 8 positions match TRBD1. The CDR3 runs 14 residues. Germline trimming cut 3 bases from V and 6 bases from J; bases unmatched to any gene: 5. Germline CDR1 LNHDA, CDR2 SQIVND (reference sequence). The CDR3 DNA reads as TGTGCCAGTAGTATCCAGGGGGCAGCGGATACGCAGTATTTT. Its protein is CASSIQGAADTQYF.

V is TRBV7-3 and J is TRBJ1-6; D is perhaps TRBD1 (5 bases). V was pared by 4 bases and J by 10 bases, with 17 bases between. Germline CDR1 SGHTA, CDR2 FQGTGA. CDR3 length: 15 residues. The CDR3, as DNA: TGTGCCAGCAGCTCTTCGGGACTCCGGGGATCACCCCTCCACTTT. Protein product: CASSSSGLRGSPLHF.

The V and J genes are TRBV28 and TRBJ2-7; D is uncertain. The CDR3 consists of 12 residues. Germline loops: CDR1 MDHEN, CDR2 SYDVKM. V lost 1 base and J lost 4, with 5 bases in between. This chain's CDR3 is CASSLLGYEQYF. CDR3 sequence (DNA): TGTGCCAGCAGTTTATTGGGTTACGAGCAGTACTTC. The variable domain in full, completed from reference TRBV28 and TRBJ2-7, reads DVKVTQSSRYLVKRTGEKVFLECVQDMDHENMFWYRQDPGLGLRLIYFSYDVKMKEKGDIPEGYSVSREKKERFSLILESASTNQTSMYLCASSLLGYEQYFGPGTRLTVT.

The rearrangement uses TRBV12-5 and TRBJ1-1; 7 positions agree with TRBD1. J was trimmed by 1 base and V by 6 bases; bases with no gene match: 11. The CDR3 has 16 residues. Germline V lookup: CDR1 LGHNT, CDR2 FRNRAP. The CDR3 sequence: CASGENRGHGNTEAFF. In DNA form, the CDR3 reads TGTGCTAGTGGCGAGAACAGGGGTCACGGGAACACTGAAGCTTTCTTT.

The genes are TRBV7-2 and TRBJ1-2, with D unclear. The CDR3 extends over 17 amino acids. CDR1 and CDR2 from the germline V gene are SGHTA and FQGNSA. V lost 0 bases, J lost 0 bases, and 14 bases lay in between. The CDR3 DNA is TGTGCCAGCAGCTTAGCGCTAGGAGCCGGAGCTAACTATGGCTACACCTTC. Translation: CASSLALGAGANYGYTF.

The CDR3 region has the DNA TGTGCCACCAGCAGAGGAGGTGAAGAGACCCAGTACTTC. This gives the protein CATSRGGEETQYF. This rearrangement joins TRBV15 to TRBJ2-5, with no clear D. Germline lookup yields CDR1 LNHNV and CDR2 YYDKDF (reference sequence). The CDR3 covers 13 residues. V was shortened by 1 base and J by 3 bases, with 6 bases between the two germline ends.

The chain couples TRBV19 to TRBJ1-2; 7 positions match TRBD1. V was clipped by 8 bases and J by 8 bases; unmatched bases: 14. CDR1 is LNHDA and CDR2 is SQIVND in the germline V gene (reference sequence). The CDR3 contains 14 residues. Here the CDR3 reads CASRQKGTDQGYTF. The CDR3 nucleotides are TGTGCCAGTCGACAGAAGGGGACAGACCAGGGCTACACCTTC. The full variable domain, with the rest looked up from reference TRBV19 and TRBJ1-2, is DGGITQSPKYLFRKEGQNVTLSCEQNLNHDAMYWYRQDPGQGLRLIYYSQIVNDFQKGDIAEGYSVSREKKESFPLTVTSAQKNPTAFYLCASRQKGTDQGYTFGSGTRLTVV.